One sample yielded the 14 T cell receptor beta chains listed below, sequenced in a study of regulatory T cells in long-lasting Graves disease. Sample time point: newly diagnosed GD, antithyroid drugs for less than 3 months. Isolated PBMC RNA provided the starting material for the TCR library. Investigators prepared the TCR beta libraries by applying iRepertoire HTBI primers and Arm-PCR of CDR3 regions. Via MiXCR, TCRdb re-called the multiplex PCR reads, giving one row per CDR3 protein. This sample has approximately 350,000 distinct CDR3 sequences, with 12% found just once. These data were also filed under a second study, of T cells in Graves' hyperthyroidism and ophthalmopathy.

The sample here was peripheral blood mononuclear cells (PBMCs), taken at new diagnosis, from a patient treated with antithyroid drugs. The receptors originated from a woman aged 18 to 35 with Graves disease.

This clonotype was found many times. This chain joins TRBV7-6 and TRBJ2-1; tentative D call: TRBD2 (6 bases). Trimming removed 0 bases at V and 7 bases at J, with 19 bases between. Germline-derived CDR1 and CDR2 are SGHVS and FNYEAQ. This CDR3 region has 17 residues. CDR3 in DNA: TGTGCCAGCAGCTTAGCGTTTAGGGGATCACGGGGGAATGAGCAGTTCTTC. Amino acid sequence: CASSLAFRGSRGNEQFF.

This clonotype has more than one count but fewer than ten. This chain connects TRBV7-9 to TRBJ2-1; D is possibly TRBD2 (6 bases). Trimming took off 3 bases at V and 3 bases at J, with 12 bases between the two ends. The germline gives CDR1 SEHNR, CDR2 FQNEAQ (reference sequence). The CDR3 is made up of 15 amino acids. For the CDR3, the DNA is TGTGCCAGCAGCTTTTCGGGACTGGACTACAATGAGCAGTTCTTC. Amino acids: CASSFSGLDYNEQFF.

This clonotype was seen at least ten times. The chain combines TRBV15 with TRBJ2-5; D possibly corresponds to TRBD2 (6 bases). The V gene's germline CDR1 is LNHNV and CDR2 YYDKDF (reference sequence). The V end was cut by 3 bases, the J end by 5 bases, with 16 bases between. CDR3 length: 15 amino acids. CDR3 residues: CATSRWRGAGETQYF. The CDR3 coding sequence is TGTGCCACCAGCAGGTGGAGGGGCGCGGGGGAGACCCAGTACTTC. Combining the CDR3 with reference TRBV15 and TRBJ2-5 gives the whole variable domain DAMVIQNPRYQVTQFGKPVTLSCSQTLNHNVMYWYQQKSSQAPKLLFHYYDKDFNNEADTPDNFQSRRPNTSFCFLDIRSPGLGDTAMYLCATSRWRGAGETQYFGPGTRLLVL.

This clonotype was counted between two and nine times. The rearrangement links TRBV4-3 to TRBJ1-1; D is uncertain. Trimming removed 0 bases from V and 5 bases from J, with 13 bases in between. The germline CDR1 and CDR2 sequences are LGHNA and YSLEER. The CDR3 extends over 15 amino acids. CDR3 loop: CASSQDLGSSTEAFF. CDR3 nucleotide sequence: TGCGCCAGCAGCCAAGATTTGGGGTCGAGTACTGAAGCTTTCTTT.

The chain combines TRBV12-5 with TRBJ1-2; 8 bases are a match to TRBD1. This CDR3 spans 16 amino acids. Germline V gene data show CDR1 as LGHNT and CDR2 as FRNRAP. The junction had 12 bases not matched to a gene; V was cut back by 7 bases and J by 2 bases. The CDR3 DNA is TGTGCTAGTGCCAACCGGGACAGGCCATACAACTATGGCTACACCTTC. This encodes CASANRDRPYNYGYTF.

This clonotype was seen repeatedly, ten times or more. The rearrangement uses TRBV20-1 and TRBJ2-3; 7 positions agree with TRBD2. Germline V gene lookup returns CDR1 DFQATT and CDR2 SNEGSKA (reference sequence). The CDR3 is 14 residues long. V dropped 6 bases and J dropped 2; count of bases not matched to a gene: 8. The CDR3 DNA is TGCAGTGCCAACCTCCGGGGGGTCACAGATACGCAGTATTTT. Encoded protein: CSANLRGVTDTQYF.

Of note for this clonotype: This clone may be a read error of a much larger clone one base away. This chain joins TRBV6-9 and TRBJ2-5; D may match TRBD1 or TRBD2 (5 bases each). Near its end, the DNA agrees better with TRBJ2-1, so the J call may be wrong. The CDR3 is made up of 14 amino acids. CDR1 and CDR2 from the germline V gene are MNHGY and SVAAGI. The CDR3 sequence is CASSYGAPPNGQFF. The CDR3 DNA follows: TGTGCCAGCAGTTACGGGGCTCCTCCCAATGGGCAGTTCTTC.

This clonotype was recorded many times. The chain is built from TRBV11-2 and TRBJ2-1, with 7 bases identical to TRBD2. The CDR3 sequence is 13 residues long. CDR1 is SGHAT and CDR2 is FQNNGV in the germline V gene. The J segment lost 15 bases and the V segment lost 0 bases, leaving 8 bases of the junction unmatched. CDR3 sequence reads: CASSLEGGSKRFF. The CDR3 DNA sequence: TGTGCCAGCAGCTTAGAGGGCGGGAGTAAGCGGTTCTTC.

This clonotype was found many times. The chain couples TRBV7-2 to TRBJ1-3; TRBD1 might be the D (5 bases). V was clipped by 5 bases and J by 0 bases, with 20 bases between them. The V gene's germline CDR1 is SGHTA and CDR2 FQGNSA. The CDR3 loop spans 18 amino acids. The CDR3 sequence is CASSLRGYGVDSGNTIYF. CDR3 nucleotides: TGTGCCAGCAGCCTAAGGGGATATGGCGTTGACTCTGGAAACACCATATATTTT.

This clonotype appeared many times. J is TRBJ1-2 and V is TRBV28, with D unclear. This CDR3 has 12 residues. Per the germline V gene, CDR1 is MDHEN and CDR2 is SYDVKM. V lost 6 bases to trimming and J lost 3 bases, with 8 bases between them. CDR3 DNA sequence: TGTGCCAGCAGCCGGGAATACTATGGCTACACCTTC. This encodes CASSREYYGYTF.

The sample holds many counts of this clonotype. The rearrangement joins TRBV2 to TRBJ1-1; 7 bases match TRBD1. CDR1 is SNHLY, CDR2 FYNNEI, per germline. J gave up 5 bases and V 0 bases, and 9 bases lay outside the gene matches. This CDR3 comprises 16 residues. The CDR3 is CASSEAGGGAGTEAFF. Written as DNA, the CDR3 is TGTGCCAGCAGTGAAGCGGGAGGGGGCGCGGGGACTGAAGCTTTCTTT.

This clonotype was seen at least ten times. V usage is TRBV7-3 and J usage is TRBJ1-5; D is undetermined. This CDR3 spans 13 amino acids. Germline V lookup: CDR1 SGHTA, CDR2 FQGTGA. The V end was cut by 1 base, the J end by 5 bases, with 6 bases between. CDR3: CASSLSSDQPQHF. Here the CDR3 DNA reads TGTGCCAGCAGCTTAAGTTCCGATCAGCCCCAGCATTTT.

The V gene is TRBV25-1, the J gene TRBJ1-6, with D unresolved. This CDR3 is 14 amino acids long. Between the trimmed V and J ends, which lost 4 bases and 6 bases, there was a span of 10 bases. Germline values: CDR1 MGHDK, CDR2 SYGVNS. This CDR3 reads CASSGRRINSPLHF. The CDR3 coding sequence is TGTGCCAGCAGTGGGAGACGTATTAATTCACCCCTCCACTTT.

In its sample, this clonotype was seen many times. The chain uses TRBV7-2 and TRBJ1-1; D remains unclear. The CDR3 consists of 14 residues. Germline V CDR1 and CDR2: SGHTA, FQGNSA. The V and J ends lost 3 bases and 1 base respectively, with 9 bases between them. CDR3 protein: CASSFHGKNTEAFF. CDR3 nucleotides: TGTGCCAGCAGCTTTCACGGAAAGAACACTGAAGCTTTCTTT. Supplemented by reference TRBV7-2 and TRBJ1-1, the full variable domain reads GAGVSQSPSNKVTEKGKDVELRCDPISGHTALYWYRQSLGQGLEFLIYFQGNSAPDKSGLPSDRFSAERTGGSVSTLTIQRTQQEDSAVYLCASSFHGKNTEAFFGQGTRLTVV.